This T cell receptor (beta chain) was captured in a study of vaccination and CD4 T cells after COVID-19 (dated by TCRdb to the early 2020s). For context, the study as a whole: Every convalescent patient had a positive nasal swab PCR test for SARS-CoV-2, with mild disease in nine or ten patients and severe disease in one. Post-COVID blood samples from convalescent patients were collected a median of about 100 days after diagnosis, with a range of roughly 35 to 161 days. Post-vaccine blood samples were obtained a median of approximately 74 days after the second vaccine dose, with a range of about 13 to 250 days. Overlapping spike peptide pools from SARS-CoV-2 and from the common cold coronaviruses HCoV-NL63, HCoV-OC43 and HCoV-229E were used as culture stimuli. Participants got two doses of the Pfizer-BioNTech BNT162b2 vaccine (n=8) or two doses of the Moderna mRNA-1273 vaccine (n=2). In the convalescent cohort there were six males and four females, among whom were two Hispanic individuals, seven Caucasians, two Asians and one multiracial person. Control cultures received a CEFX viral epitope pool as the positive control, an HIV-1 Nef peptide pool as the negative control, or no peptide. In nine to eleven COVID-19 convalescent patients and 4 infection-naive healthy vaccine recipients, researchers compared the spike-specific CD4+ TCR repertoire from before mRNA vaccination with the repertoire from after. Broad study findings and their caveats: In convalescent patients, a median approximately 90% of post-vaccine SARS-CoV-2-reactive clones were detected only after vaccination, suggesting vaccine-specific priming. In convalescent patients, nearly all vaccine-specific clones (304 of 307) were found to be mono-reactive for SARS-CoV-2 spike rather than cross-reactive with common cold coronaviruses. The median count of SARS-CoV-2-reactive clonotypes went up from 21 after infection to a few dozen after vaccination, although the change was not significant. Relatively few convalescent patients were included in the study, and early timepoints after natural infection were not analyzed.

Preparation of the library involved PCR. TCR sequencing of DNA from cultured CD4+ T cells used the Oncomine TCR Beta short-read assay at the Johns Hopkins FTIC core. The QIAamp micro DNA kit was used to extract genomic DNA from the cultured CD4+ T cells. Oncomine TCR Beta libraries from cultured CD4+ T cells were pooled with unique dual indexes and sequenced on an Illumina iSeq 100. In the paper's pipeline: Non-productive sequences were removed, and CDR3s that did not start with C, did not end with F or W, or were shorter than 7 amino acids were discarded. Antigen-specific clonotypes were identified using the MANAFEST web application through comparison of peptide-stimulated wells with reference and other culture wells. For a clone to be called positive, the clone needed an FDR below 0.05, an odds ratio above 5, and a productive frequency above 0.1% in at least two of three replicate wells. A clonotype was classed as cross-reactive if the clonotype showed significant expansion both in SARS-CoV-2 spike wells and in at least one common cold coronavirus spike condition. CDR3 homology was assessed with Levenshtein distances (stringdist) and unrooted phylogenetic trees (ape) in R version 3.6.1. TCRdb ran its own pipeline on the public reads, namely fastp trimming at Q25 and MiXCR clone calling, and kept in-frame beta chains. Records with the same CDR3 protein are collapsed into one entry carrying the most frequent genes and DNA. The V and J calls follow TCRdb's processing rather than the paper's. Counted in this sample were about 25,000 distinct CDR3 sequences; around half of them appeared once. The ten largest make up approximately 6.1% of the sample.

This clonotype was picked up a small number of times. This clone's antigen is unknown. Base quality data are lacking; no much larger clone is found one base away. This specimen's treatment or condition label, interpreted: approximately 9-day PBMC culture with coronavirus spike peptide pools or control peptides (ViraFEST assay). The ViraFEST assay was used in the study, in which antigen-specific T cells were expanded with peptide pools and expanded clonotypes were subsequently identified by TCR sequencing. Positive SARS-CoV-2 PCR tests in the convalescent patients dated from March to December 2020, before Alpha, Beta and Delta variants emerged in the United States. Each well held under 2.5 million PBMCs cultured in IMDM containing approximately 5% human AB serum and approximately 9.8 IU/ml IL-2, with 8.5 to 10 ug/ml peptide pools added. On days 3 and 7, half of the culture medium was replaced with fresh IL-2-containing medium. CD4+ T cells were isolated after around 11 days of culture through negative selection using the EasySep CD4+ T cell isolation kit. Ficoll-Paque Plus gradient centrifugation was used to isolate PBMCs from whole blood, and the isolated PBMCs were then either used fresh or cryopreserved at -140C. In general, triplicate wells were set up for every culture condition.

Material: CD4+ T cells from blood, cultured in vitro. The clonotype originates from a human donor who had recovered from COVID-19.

The CDR3 protein sequence reads: CATEIRDSSSYEQYF. The nucleotides read TGTGCCACCGAAATCCGGGACTCAAGCTCCTACGAGCAGTACTTC. Here the chain combines TRBV24-1 and TRBJ2-7, and possibly TRBD2, on 6 matching bases. The CDR3 holds 15 amino acids from the cysteine to the phenylalanine. The retained sequence is limited to the CDR3, 45 bases, with the frame set at the first base. The trim is 9 bases for V and 0 bases for J, with a gap of 17 bases between the germline ends. Via the germline V gene, CDR1 is KGHDR and CDR2 SFDVKD.